The clone carrying this T cell receptor (beta chain) was seen only once. The sample originates from a study of blood T cell repertoires in COVID-19. The repertoire was sequenced with immunoSEQ multiplex PCR; TCRdb's copy has only in-frame clones and lacks some. Of around 270,000 clones in the sample, roughly 84% were seen once. The V and J ends lost 7 bases and 0 bases respectively, with 15 bases between them. The CDR3 contains 15 residues. Germline CDR1 is SGHVS and CDR2 is FQNEAQ. The TCR sequence derives from a human donor with COVID-19, enrolled during active disease. The donor label of this sample is uncertain. Sequencing input: peripheral blood. V is TRBV7-8 and J is TRBJ1-1; weak D call: TRBD1 (5 bases). In nucleotides, the CDR3 is TGTGCCAGCACCCGAGCGCGGGGGATGAACACTGAAGCTTTCTTT. Translated: CASTRARGMNTEAFF.